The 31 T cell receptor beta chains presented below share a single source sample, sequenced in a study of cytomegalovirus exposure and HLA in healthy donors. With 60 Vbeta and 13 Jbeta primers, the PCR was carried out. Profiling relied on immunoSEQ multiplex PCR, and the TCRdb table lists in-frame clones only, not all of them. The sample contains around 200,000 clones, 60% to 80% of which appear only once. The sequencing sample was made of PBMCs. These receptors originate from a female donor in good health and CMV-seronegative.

Here the CDR3 DNA reads TGTGCCAGCAGCGTAGGACTAGCGGGAGTTGGGGTCACAGATACGCAGTATTTT. Translation gives CASSVGLAGVGVTDTQYF. This sequence joins TRBV9 and TRBJ2-3; TRBD2 matches at 12 bases. The trim removed 0 bases at V and 2 bases at J, leaving 7 bases unmatched. From germline, CDR1 is SGDLS and CDR2 YYNGEE. The CDR3 consists of 18 residues.

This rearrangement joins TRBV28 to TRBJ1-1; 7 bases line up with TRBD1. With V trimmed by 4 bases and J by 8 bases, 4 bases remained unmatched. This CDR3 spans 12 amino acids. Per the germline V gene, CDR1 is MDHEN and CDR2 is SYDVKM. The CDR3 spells CASSSVDREAFF. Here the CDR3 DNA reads TGTGCCAGCAGTTCGGTGGACAGGGAAGCTTTCTTT.

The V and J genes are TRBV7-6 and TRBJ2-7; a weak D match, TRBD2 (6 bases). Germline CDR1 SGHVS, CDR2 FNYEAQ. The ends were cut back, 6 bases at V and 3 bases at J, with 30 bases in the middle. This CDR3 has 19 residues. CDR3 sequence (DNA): TGTGCCAGCAGTCCCTATTACTGGGACTTTAATAGGTGGGGCTACGAGCAGTACTTC. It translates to CASSPYYWDFNRWGYEQYF.

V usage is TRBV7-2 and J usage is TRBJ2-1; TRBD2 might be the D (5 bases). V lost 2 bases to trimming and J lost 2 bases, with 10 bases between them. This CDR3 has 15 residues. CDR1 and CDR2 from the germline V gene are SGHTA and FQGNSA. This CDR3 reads CASSLQLEAYNEQFF. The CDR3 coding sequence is TGTGCCAGCAGCTTACAACTAGAAGCCTACAATGAGCAGTTCTTC.

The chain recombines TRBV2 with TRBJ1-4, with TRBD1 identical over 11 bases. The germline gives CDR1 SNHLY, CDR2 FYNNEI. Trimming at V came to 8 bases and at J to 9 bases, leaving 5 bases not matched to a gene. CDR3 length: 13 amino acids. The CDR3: CASVGQGVQKLFF. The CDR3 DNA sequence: TGTGCCAGCGTGGGACAGGGGGTCCAAAAACTGTTTTTT.

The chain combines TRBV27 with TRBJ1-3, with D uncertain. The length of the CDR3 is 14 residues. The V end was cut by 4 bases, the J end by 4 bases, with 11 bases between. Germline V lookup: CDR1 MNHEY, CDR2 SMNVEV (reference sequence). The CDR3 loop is CASSSGLSGNTIYF. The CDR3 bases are TGTGCCAGCAGTTCCGGGTTGTCAGGAAACACCATATATTTT.

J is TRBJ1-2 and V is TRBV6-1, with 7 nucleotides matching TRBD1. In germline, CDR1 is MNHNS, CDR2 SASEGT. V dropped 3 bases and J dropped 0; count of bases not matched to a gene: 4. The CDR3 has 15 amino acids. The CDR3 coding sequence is TGTGCCAGCAGTGAGGCACAGGGGACTAACTATGGCTACACCTTC. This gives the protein CASSEAQGTNYGYTF.

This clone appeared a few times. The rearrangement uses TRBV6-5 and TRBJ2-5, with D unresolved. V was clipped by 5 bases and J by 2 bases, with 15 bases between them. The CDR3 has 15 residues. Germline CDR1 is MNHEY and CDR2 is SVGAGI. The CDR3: CASSNPGRPQETQYF. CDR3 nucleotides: TGTGCCAGCAGTAATCCGGGTCGACCACAAGAGACCCAGTACTTC.

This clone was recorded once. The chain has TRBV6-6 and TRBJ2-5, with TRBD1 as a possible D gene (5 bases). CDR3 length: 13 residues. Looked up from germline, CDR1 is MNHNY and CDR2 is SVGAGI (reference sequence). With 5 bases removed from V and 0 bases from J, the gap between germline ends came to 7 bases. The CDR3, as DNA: TGTGCCAGCAGTAGACAGAACCAAGAGACCCAGTACTTC. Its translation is CASSRQNQETQYF.

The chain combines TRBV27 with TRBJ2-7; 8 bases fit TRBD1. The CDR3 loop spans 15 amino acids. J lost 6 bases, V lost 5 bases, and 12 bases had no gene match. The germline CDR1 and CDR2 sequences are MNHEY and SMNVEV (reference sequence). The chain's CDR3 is CASSPRSQGAVEQYF. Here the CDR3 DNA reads TGTGCCAGCAGTCCAAGGTCGCAGGGGGCGGTCGAGCAGTACTTC.

CDR3 protein: CASSLESTGELFF. CDR3 nucleotides: TGTGCCAGCAGTTTGGAGTCTACCGGGGAGCTGTTTTTT. This sequence joins TRBV28 and TRBJ2-2; D unresolved. CDR1 and CDR2 (germline): MDHEN, SYDVKM. V was shortened by 3 bases and J by 5 bases, with 7 bases between the two germline ends. This CDR3 spans 13 amino acids. Combining the CDR3 with reference TRBV28 and TRBJ2-2 gives the whole variable domain DVKVTQSSRYLVKRTGEKVFLECVQDMDHENMFWYRQDPGLGLRLIYFSYDVKMKEKGDIPEGYSVSREKKERFSLILESASTNQTSMYLCASSLESTGELFFGEGSRLTVL.

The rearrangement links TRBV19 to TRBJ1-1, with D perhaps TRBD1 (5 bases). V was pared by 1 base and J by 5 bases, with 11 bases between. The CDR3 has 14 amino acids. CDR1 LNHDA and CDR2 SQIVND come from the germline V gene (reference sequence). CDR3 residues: CASSIGRAMTEAFF. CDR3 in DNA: TGTGCCAGTAGTATAGGCAGGGCCATGACTGAAGCTTTCTTT.

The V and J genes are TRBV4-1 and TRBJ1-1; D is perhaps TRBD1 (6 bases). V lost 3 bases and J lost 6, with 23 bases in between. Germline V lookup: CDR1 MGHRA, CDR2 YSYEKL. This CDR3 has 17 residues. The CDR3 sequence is CASSHPWGGARSAEAFF. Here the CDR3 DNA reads TGCGCCAGCAGCCATCCCTGGGGGGGGGCGCGGTCCGCTGAAGCTTTCTTT.

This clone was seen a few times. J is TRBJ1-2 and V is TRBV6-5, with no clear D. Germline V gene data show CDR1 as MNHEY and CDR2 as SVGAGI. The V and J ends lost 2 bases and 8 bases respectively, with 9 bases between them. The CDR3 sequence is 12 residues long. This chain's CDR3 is CASSYGENGYTF. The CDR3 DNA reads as TGTGCCAGCAGTTACGGGGAGAACGGCTACACCTTC.

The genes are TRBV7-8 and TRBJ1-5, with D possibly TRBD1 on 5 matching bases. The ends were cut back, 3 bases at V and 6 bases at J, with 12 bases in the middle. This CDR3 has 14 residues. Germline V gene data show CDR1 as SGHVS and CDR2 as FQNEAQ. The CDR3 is CASSLTDLSQPQHF. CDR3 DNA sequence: TGTGCCAGCAGCTTGACAGATCTTAGTCAGCCCCAGCATTTT.

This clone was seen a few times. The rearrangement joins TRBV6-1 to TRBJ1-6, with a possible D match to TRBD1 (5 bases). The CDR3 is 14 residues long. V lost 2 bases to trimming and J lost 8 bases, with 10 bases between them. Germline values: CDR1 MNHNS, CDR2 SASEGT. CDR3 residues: CASSERGIYSPLHF. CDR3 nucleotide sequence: TGTGCCAGCAGTGAAAGGGGTATATATTCACCCCTCCACTTT.

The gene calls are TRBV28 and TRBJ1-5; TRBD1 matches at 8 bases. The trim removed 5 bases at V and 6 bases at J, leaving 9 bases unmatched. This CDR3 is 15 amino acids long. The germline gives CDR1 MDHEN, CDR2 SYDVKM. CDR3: CASSPARTGPQPQHF. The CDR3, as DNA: TGTGCCAGCAGTCCCGCCCGGACAGGGCCTCAGCCCCAGCATTTT. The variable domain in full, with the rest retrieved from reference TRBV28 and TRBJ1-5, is DVKVTQSSRYLVKRTGEKVFLECVQDMDHENMFWYRQDPGLGLRLIYFSYDVKMKEKGDIPEGYSVSREKKERFSLILESASTNQTSMYLCASSPARTGPQPQHFGDGTRLSIL.

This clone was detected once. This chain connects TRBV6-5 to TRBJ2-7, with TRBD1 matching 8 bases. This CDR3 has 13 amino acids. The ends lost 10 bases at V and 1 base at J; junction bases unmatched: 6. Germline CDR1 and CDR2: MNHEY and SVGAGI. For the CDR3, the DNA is TGTGCCACCGGACAGGGTGTTTCCTACGAGCAGTACTTC. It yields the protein CATGQGVSYEQYF.

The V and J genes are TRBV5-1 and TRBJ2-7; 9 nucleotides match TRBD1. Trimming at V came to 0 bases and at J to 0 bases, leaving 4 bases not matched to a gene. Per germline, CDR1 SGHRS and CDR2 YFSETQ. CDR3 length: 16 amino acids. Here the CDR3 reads CASSLDQDRGSYEQYF. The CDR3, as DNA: TGCGCCAGCAGCTTGGATCAGGACAGGGGCTCCTACGAGCAGTACTTC.

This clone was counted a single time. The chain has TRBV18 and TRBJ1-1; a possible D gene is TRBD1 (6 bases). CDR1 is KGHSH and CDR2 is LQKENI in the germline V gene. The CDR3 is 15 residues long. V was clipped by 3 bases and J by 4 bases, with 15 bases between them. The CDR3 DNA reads TGTGCCAGCTCACCGCACTGGGACACCCTCACTGAAGCTTTCTTT. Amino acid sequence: CASSPHWDTLTEAFF.

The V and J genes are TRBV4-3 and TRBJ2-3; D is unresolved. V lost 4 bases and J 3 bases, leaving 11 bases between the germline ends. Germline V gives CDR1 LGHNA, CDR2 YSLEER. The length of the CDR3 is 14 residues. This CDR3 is CASSLRHGTDTQYF. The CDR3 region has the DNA TGCGCCAGCAGCCTCCGACATGGGACAGATACGCAGTATTTT.

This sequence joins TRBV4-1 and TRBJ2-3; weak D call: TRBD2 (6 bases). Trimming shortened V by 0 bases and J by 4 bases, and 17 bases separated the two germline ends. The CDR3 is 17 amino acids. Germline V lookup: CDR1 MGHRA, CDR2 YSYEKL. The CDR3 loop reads CASSQDPRGVPPDTQYF. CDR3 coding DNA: TGCGCCAGCAGCCAAGATCCACGCGGGGTCCCGCCAGATACGCAGTATTTT.

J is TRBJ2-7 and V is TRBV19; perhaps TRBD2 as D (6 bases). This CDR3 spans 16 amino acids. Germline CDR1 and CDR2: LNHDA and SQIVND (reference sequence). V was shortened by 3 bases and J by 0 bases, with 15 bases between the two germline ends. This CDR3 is CASSIRGGDPSYEQYF. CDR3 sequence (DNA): TGTGCCAGTAGTATCCGTGGCGGGGACCCCTCCTACGAGCAGTACTTC. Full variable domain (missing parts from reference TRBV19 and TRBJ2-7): DGGITQSPKYLFRKEGQNVTLSCEQNLNHDAMYWYRQDPGQGLRLIYYSQIVNDFQKGDIAEGYSVSREKKESFPLTVTSAQKNPTAFYLCASSIRGGDPSYEQYFGPGTRLTVT.

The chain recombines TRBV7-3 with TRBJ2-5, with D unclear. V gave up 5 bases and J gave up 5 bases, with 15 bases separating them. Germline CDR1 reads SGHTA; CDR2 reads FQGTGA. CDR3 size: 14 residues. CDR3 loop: CASSSAVFGETQYF. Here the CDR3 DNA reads TGTGCCAGCAGCAGCGCCGTTTTTGGTGAGACCCAGTACTTC.

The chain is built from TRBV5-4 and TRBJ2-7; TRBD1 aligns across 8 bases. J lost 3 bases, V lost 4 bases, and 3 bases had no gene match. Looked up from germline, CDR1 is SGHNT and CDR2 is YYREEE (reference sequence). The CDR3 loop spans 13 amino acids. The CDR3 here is CASSLTGDYEQYF. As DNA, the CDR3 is TGTGCCAGCAGCCTGACAGGGGACTACGAGCAGTACTTC. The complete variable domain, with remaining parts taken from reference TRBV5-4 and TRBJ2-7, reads ETGVTQSPTHLIKTRGQQVTLRCSSQSGHNTVSWYQQALGQGPQFIFQYYREEENGRGNFPPRFSGLQFPNYSSELNVNALELDDSALYLCASSLTGDYEQYFGPGTRLTVT.

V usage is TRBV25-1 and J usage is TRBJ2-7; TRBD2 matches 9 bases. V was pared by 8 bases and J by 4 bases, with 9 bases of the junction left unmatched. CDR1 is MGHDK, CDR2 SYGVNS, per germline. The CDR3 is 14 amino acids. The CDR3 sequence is CASRAGTSRYEQYF. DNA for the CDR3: TGTGCCAGCCGAGCCGGGACTAGCAGATACGAGCAGTACTTC.

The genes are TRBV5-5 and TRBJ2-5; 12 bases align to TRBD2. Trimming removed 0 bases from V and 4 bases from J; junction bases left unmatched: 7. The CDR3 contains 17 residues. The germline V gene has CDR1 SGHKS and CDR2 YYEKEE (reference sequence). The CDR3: CASSLGLAGAVGETQYF. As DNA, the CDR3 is TGTGCCAGCAGCTTGGGACTAGCGGGAGCTGTGGGAGAGACCCAGTACTTC.

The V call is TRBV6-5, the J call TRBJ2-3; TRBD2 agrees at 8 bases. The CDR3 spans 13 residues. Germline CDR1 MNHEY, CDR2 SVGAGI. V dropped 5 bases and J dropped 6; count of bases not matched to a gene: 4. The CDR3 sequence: CASSRGGGDTQYF. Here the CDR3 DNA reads TGTGCCAGCAGTCGGGGGGGCGGGGATACGCAGTATTTT.

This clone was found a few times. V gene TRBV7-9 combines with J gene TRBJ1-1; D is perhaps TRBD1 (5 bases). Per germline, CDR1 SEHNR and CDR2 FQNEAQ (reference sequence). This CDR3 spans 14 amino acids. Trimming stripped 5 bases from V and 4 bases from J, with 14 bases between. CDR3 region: CASSPGGGSTEAFF. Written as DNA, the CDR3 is TGTGCCAGCAGCCCCGGCGGGGGGAGCACTGAAGCTTTCTTT. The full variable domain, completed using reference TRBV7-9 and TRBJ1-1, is DTGVSQNPRHKITKRGQNVTFRCDPISEHNRLYWYRQTLGQGPEFLTYFQNEAQLEKSRLLSDRFSAERPKGSFSTLEIQRTEQGDSAMYLCASSPGGGSTEAFFGQGTRLTVV.

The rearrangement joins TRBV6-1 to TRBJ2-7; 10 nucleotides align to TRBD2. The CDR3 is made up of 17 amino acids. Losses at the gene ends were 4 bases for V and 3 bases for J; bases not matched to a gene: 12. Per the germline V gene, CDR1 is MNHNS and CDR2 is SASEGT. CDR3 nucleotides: TGTGCCAGCAGTGCAAGCGGGAGGGCCCGGTCCGGCTACGAGCAGTACTTC. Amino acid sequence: CASSASGRARSGYEQYF.

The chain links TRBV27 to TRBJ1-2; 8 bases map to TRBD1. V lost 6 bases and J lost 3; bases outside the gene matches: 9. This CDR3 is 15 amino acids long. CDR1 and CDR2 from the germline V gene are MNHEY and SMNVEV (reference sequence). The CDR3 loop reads CASSRSGQGYYGYTF. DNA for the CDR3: TGTGCCAGCAGCCGGTCCGGACAGGGATACTATGGCTACACCTTC.